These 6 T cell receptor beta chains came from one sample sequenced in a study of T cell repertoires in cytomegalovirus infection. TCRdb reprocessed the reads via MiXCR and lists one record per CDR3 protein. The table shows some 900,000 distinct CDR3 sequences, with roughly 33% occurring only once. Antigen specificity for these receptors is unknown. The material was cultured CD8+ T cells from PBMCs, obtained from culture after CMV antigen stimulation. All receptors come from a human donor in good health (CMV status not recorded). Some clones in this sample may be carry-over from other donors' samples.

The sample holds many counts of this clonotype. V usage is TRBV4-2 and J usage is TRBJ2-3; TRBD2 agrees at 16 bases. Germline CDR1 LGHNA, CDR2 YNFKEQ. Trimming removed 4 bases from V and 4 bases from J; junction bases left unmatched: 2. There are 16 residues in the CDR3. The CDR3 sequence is CASSPGLAGGPDTQYF. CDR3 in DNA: TGTGCCAGCAGCCCGGGACTAGCGGGGGGGCCAGATACGCAGTATTTT.

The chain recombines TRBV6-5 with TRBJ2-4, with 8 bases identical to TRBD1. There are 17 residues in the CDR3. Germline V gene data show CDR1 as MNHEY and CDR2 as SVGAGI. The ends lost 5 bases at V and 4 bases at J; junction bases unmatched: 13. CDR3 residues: CASSVDRGFFEKNIQYF. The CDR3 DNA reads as TGTGCCAGCAGTGTAGACAGGGGATTCTTCGAGAAAAACATTCAGTACTTC.

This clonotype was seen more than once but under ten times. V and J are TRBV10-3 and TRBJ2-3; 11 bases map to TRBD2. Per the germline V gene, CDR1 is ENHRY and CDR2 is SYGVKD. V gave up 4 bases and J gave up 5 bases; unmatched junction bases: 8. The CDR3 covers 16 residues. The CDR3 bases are TGTGCCATCAGTGGTACTAGCGGGGGTGGGGAAGATACGCAGTATTTT. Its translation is CAISGTSGGGEDTQYF.

CDR3 sequence reads: CASSAPGREVDYGYTF. DNA for the CDR3: TGTGCCAGCAGCGCCCCCGGAAGGGAAGTGGACTATGGCTACACCTTC. The gene calls are TRBV5-6 and TRBJ1-2, with D uncertain. CDR3 length equals 16 residues. V was clipped by 4 bases and J by 3 bases, with 19 bases between them. Per germline, CDR1 SGHDT and CDR2 YYEEEE.

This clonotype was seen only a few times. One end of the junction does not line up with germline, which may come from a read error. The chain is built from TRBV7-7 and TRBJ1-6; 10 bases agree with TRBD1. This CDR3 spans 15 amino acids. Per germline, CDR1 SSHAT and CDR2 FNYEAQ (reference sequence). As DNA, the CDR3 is TGTGCTAGCAGCTCGGACAGGGGGGACAATTCACCCCTCCACTTT. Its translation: CASSSDRGDNSPLHF.

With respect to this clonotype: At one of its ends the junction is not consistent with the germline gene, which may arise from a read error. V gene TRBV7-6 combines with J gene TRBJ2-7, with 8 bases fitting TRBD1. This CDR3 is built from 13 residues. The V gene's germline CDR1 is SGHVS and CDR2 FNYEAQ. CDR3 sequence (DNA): TGTGTCAGCAGCCAGGGGGCCGCCTACGAGCAGTACTTC. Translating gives CVSSQGAAYEQYF.